The 19 T cell receptor beta chains in this list originate from one sample, sequenced in a study of T-cell reconstitution after alpha-beta-depleted transplantation in children. TCRbeta library preparation incorporated unique molecular identifiers. TCRdb re-called the PCR reads with MiXCR, one entry per CDR3 protein. This sample has about 300,000 distinct CDR3 sequences; roughly 8.2% occur once, and the top ten carry approximately 9.1%. Study-level points and caveats: After one year, T-cell counts and TCRbeta diversity mostly came from new T cells.

Their cognate antigens are unknown. Sequences were derived from peripheral blood, sampled 360 days after TCRalphabeta/CD19-depleted stem cell transplant. These receptor sequences come from a female patient aged 2 to 10 who had a stem cell transplant for Fanconi anemia, so the T cells may come from the graft donor.

This clonotype was seen many times. The chain uses TRBV5-1 and TRBJ2-3; tentatively, D is TRBD2 (6 bases). The germline V gene has CDR1 SGHRS and CDR2 YFSETQ. The CDR3 loop spans 16 amino acids. The ends were cut back, 1 base at V and 2 bases at J, with 14 bases in the middle. The CDR3 sequence is CASSLIRAGTTDTQYF. In DNA form, the CDR3 reads TGCGCCAGCAGCTTGATTCGGGCGGGAACCACAGATACGCAGTATTTT.

This clonotype has a count of ten or more. This chain uses TRBV12-3 or TRBV12-4 with TRBJ2-7; tentative D call: TRBD1 (5 bases). V was cut by 6 bases and J by 3 bases, with 15 bases left in between. The CDR3 runs 14 residues. DNA for the CDR3: TGTGCCAGCAGCTCTCTCCAGGGCTTCTACGAGCAGTACTTC. It translates to CASSSLQGFYEQYF.

This chain links TRBV5-1 with TRBJ1-2; D uncertain. Trimming took off 0 bases at V and 3 bases at J, with 12 bases between the two ends. CDR1 SGHRS and CDR2 YFSETQ come from the germline V gene. This CDR3 has 15 residues. The CDR3 DNA reads TGCGCCAGCAGCTTGGAAGGGTATGGGGACTATGGCTACACCTTC. Translating it yields CASSLEGYGDYGYTF.

This clonotype occurred many times. The V call is TRBV12-3 or TRBV12-4, the J call TRBJ2-4; D is perhaps TRBD1 (5 bases). V was cut by 3 bases and J by 0 bases, with 9 bases left in between. This CDR3 has 15 residues. This CDR3 is CASSFDSLAKNIQYF. CDR3 nucleotide sequence: TGTGCCAGCAGTTTTGACAGCCTAGCCAAAAACATTCAGTACTTC.

Ten or more counts support this clonotype. The chain links TRBV20-1 to TRBJ2-3, with D unclear. The V gene lost 3 bases and the J gene lost 7 bases, with 11 bases spanning the gap. Germline-derived CDR1 and CDR2 are DFQATT and SNEGSKA (reference sequence). The length of the CDR3 is 12 residues. DNA for the CDR3: TGCAGTGCTAGTGTTAGACCCAATACGCAGTATTTT. Translation: CSASVRPNTQYF.

This clonotype was counted a single time. The chain uses TRBV24-1 and TRBJ1-2; no firm D call. CDR3 size: 14 residues. The V gene's germline CDR1 is KGHDR and CDR2 SFDVKD. V was cut by 3 bases and J by 0 bases, with 7 bases left in between. Written as DNA, the CDR3 is TGTGCCACCAGTGATGGGATAGCTAACTATGGCTACACCTTC. This encodes CATSDGIANYGYTF.

This chain links TRBV20-1 with TRBJ2-7; 7 positions match TRBD2. Per the germline V gene, CDR1 is DFQATT and CDR2 is SNEGSKA (reference sequence). The CDR3 contains 13 residues. The CDR3 here is CRAQTSSFSEQYF. CDR3 nucleotide sequence: TGCAGGGCTCAGACTAGCTCTTTTTCCGAGCAGTACTTC.

In its sample, this clonotype was seen a few times. The genes are TRBV14 and TRBJ2-1, with 9 bases matching TRBD2. After removal of 4 bases from V and 2 bases from J, the junction contained 3 bases not matched to a gene. From germline, CDR1 is SGHDN and CDR2 FVKESK. The CDR3 covers 15 residues. DNA of the CDR3: TGTGCCAGCAGCCCTAGCGGGGTTCCCTACAATGAGCAGTTCTTC. This translates into CASSPSGVPYNEQFF.

This clonotype was observed at least ten times. As DNA, the CDR3 is TGTGCCAGCAGCCCCCGCTCCCAGTGGCCCAATGAGCAGTTCTTC. It encodes CASSPRSQWPNEQFF. The J gene is TRBJ2-1, the V gene TRBV13, with no clear D. Germline V gives CDR1 PRHDT, CDR2 FYEKMQ (reference sequence). The CDR3 contains 15 residues. The germline V and J ends were trimmed by 5 bases and 6 bases, with 17 bases remaining between them.

The genes are TRBV18 and TRBJ1-5, with D perhaps TRBD1 (5 bases). CDR3 size: 13 residues. Germline CDR1 KGHSH, CDR2 LQKENI. Trimming left V 7 bases short and J 6 bases short, with 13 bases between. The CDR3 loop is CASFQGDGQPQHF. The CDR3 coding sequence is TGTGCCAGCTTCCAGGGAGACGGTCAGCCCCAGCATTTT.

This clonotype was recorded a few times. The V call is TRBV6-2 or TRBV6-3, the J call TRBJ2-3; D may be TRBD1 (6 bases). Germline V gives CDR1 MNHEY, CDR2 SVGEGT. The CDR3 is 14 amino acids. The germline V and J ends were trimmed by 7 bases and 1 base, with 12 bases remaining between them. CDR3: CASTIRQGTDTQYF. The CDR3 region has the DNA TGTGCCAGCACCATACGACAGGGCACAGATACGCAGTATTTT.

This clonotype came up many times. This chain joins TRBV29-1 and TRBJ1-5, with 9 positions matching TRBD1. Looked up from germline, CDR1 is SQVTM and CDR2 is ANQGSEA. V trimming: 8 bases; J trimming: 1 base; junction bases outside the gene matches: 3. The CDR3 length is 13 residues. The CDR3 loop reads CSYGQGSNQPQHF. CDR3 in DNA: TGCAGCTACGGACAGGGGAGCAATCAGCCCCAGCATTTT.

This clonotype was seen a few times. The chain couples TRBV19 to TRBJ1-5, with D perhaps matching TRBD1 (5 bases). The CDR3 has 13 amino acids. CDR1 and CDR2 from the germline V gene are LNHDA and SQIVND (reference sequence). The V and J ends lost 7 bases and 5 bases respectively, with 12 bases between them. CDR3 nucleotides: TGTGCCAGTACGCCAGGGTATTATCAGCCCCAGCATTTT. Translation: CASTPGYYQPQHF.

This clonotype has just a few counts. The chain recombines TRBV20-1 with TRBJ2-7; the match to TRBD2 covers 14 bases. Looked up from germline, CDR1 is DFQATT and CDR2 is SNEGSKA (reference sequence). V was clipped by 0 bases and J by 0 bases; unmatched bases: 10. CDR3 length: 19 amino acids. The CDR3 here is CSARDWPGTSGSRSYEQYF. The DNA of the CDR3 is TGCAGTGCTAGAGATTGGCCCGGGACTAGCGGGAGTCGCTCCTACGAGCAGTACTTC.

This clonotype was counted at least ten times. The chain recombines TRBV9 with TRBJ2-1; 7 nucleotides align to TRBD1. Germline CDR1 and CDR2: SGDLS and YYNGEE. The CDR3 length is 19 residues. V gave up 2 bases and J gave up 0 bases; unmatched junction bases: 14. CDR3: CASSVRSLQGFNSYNEQFF. In DNA form, the CDR3 reads TGTGCCAGCAGCGTCCGGTCATTACAGGGGTTTAACTCCTACAATGAGCAGTTCTTC.

This clonotype occurred many times. The genes are TRBV27 and TRBJ1-4; the D gene is possibly TRBD1 (5 bases). This CDR3 comprises 15 residues. Germline V gene data show CDR1 as MNHEY and CDR2 as SMNVEV (reference sequence). Trimming stripped 5 bases from V and 4 bases from J, with 14 bases between. The CDR3 sequence is CASSRRDGLNEKLFF. CDR3 in DNA: TGTGCCAGCAGTAGAAGGGACGGACTTAATGAAAAACTGTTTTTT.

The V call is TRBV6-1, the J call TRBJ1-1; perhaps TRBD1 as D (6 bases). Germline V gene sequence: CDR1 MNHNS, CDR2 SASEGT. V was pared by 1 base and J by 10 bases, with 19 bases between. The CDR3 runs to 15 residues. CDR3 DNA sequence: TGTGCCAGCAGTGAAGGCACGGGACACCGGACGGGAGCTTTCTTT. Protein: CASSEGTGHRTGAFF.

This clonotype was seen ten or more times. V gene TRBV6-4 combines with J gene TRBJ1-1, with D perhaps matching TRBD1 (6 bases). CDR1 is MRHNA and CDR2 is SNTAGT in the germline V gene. V shed 4 bases and J shed 7 bases, with 16 bases lying between them. The CDR3 covers 14 residues. CDR3 coding DNA: TGTGCCAGCAGTGCCGACGGGGGCTGGGGTGAAGCTTTCTTT. As protein: CASSADGGWGEAFF.

The chain couples TRBV28 to TRBJ2-7; 7 bases agree with TRBD2. CDR1 MDHEN and CDR2 SYDVKM come from the germline V gene. With 5 bases clipped from V and 5 bases from J, the junction kept 9 bases outside the gene matches. The CDR3 extends over 14 amino acids. The CDR3 DNA reads TGTGCCAGCAGTCTACGGGGGGAGGTGGACGAGCAGTACGTC. This codes for CASSLRGEVDEQYV.